What follows are 26 T cell receptor beta chains derived from one specimen sequenced in a study of cytomegalovirus exposure and HLA in healthy donors. Researchers ran the PCR with 60 Vbeta and 13 Jbeta primers. Generated by immunoSEQ multiplex PCR, the TCRdb table keeps only in-frame clones and is missing some. The sample includes about 180,000 clones, 60% to 80% of them seen just once. Sequenced sample: PBMCs. These receptors were taken from a man aged 40-49 years in good health and CMV-seropositive.

The V and J genes are TRBV21-1 and TRBJ2-3; the D call TRBD2 from the table was never checked on the DNA. TRBV21-1 is flagged as a pseudogene. This CDR3 contains 17 residues. The CDR3 nucleotides are TGTGCCAGCAGCAAAGGGTGGGCTAGCGGTCGCACAGATACGCAGTATTTT. It yields the protein CASSKGWASGRTDTQYF.

The V gene is TRBV28, the J gene TRBJ2-1; 12 bases align to TRBD2. Germline V gene data show CDR1 as MDHEN and CDR2 as SYDVKM. Unmatched junction bases numbered 3, after V lost 6 bases and J lost 0 bases. The CDR3 runs 16 residues. The CDR3 spells CASRSTSGSSYNEQFF. The CDR3 nucleotides read TGTGCCAGCAGGTCGACTAGCGGGAGCTCCTACAATGAGCAGTTCTTC. The entire variable domain, with the rest obtained from reference TRBV28 and TRBJ2-1, is as follows: DVKVTQSSRYLVKRTGEKVFLECVQDMDHENMFWYRQDPGLGLRLIYFSYDVKMKEKGDIPEGYSVSREKKERFSLILESASTNQTSMYLCASRSTSGSSYNEQFFGPGTRLTVL.

As to this clone: Other DNA sequences of this sample code for an identical CDR3. V is TRBV27 and J is TRBJ2-1; the match to TRBD1 covers 10 bases. J lost 3 bases, V lost 8 bases, and 4 bases had no gene match. The V gene's germline CDR1 is MNHEY and CDR2 SMNVEV (reference sequence). The CDR3 extends over 14 amino acids. CDR3 amino acids: CASSGDRGYNEQFF. The DNA for the CDR3 is TGTGCCAGCTCCGGGGACAGGGGCTACAATGAGCAGTTCTTC.

The rearrangement joins TRBV10-2 to TRBJ1-1, with D hard to call. This CDR3 contains 13 residues. Trimming cost V 5 bases and J 0 bases, with 7 bases left between them. Per germline, CDR1 WSHSY and CDR2 SAAADI. The CDR3: CASSPSVNTEAFF. CDR3 DNA: TGCGCCAGCAGTCCCTCGGTGAACACTGAAGCTTTCTTT.

This clone showed up just once. This chain links TRBV5-1 with TRBJ2-5, with D uncertain. Germline-derived CDR1 and CDR2 are SGHRS and YFSETQ. CDR3 length: 15 amino acids. V dropped 3 bases and J dropped 3 bases, with 15 bases sitting between them. The CDR3 here is CASSSPVGPKETQYF. CDR3 DNA: TGCGCCAGCAGCTCCCCCGTGGGCCCCAAAGAGACCCAGTACTTC.

Note on this clone: Other DNA sequences in this sample translate to the same CDR3. The V call is TRBV11-3, the J call TRBJ2-7, with D possibly TRBD2 on 6 matching bases. Per germline, CDR1 SGHNT and CDR2 YENEEA. Trimming removed 1 base from V and 1 base from J, with 8 bases in between. The CDR3 is 14 amino acids. The CDR3 here is CASSLVGGSYEQYF. CDR3 sequence (DNA): TGTGCCAGCAGCTTAGTCGGGGGTTCCTACGAGCAGTACTTC.

V usage is TRBV7-3 and J usage is TRBJ2-2, with TRBD1 matching 9 bases. The CDR3 runs 13 residues. The trim removed 4 bases at V and 15 bases at J, leaving 9 bases unmatched. CDR1 and CDR2 (germline): SGHTA, FQGTGA. The CDR3 nucleotides read TGTGCCAGCAGCTCACCGGGACAGGGTCGGTTGTTTTTT. It is translated as CASSSPGQGRLFF.

The chain employs TRBV7-2 and TRBJ2-7, with 9 nucleotides matching TRBD2. Germline CDR1 reads SGHTA; CDR2 reads FQGNSA. Trimming at V came to 0 bases and at J to 12 bases, leaving 12 bases not matched to a gene. This CDR3 is 15 amino acids long. The CDR3 sequence: CASSLASLGAGGWYF. In DNA, the CDR3 is TGTGCCAGCAGCTTAGCGTCGCTAGGGGCGGGGGGGTGGTACTTC.

The rearrangement uses TRBV11-3 and TRBJ2-7; 7 bases are shared with TRBD1. J lost 5 bases, V lost 0 bases, and 7 bases had no gene match. Germline CDR1 and CDR2: SGHNT and YENEEA. The CDR3 has 15 amino acids. The CDR3 spells CASSLEGWDSHEQYF. CDR3 DNA sequence: TGTGCCAGCAGCTTAGAGGGTTGGGACAGTCACGAGCAGTACTTC.

This chain joins TRBV5-1 and TRBJ2-3; 7 nucleotides match TRBD1. CDR1 and CDR2 (germline): SGHRS, YFSETQ. After removal of 5 bases from V and 6 bases from J, the junction contained 9 bases not matched to a gene. The CDR3 consists of 14 residues. CDR3 residues: CASRPTGAGDTQYF. CDR3 DNA sequence: TGCGCCAGCAGGCCCACAGGGGCGGGCGATACGCAGTATTTT.

The chain uses TRBV5-1 and TRBJ2-5, with 8 positions matching TRBD2. Germline V gives CDR1 SGHRS, CDR2 YFSETQ. V shed 2 bases, J shed 4 bases, and the junction held 10 bases outside the gene matches. There are 16 residues in the CDR3. The CDR3 spells CASSFSGGGRGETQYF. DNA for the CDR3: TGCGCCAGCAGCTTCTCCGGGGGGGGGAGAGGAGAGACCCAGTACTTC.

V usage is TRBV6-5 and J usage is TRBJ2-7; 13 bases are shared with TRBD2. There are 15 residues in the CDR3. Germline trimming cut 4 bases from V and 3 bases from J; bases unmatched to any gene: 3. Looked up from germline, CDR1 is MNHEY and CDR2 is SVGAGI. CDR3 amino acids: CASSSRLAGGYEQYF. CDR3 nucleotide sequence: TGTGCCAGCAGTTCGAGACTAGCGGGAGGCTACGAGCAGTACTTC.

The chain links TRBV29-1 to TRBJ2-7; D remains unclear. The germline V gene has CDR1 SQVTM and CDR2 ANQGSEA. The CDR3 totals 12 residues. V was pared by 5 bases and J by 3 bases, with 11 bases between. The CDR3 sequence: CSVQVSNYEQYF. The CDR3 nucleotides are TGCAGCGTTCAGGTTTCTAACTACGAGCAGTACTTC.

Comments on this clone: One junction end does not reproduce the germline sequence, and a read error may be involved. The CDR3 nucleotides are TGTGCCAGCAGCAGCCAGACAGGGTTTGGGGCCAACGGCCTGACTTTC. It yields the protein CASSSQTGFGANGLTF. V gene TRBV2 combines with J gene TRBJ2-6, with TRBD1 matching 7 bases. The CDR3 sequence is 16 residues long. Germline lookup yields CDR1 SNHLY and CDR2 FYNNEI.

The chain employs TRBV5-1 and TRBJ2-1, with 12 bases identical to TRBD1. Germline CDR1 and CDR2: SGHRS and YFSETQ. CDR3 length: 15 amino acids. V trimming: 4 bases; J trimming: 9 bases; junction bases outside the gene matches: 8. The CDR3 coding sequence is TGCGCCAGCAGCGCCCGGGACAGGGGGCGGGGTGAGCAGTTCTTC. Protein product: CASSARDRGRGEQFF. The variable domain in full, with the rest retrieved from reference TRBV5-1 and TRBJ2-1, is KAGVTQTPRYLIKTRGQQVTLSCSPISGHRSVSWYQQTPGQGLQFLFEYFSETQRNKGNFPGRFSGRQFSNSRSEMNVSTLELGDSALYLCASSARDRGRGEQFFGPGTRLTVL.

This chain uses TRBV5-4 with TRBJ1-2, with 7 bases matching TRBD1. The CDR3 loop spans 15 amino acids. Germline CDR1 and CDR2: SGHNT and YYREEE (reference sequence). Losses at the gene ends were 5 bases for V and 2 bases for J; bases not matched to a gene: 9. The CDR3 nucleotides are TGTGCCAGCAGTAAAGGACAGGACCCAAACTATGGCTACACCTTC. It translates to CASSKGQDPNYGYTF.

The chain employs TRBV28 and TRBJ2-5, with 10 positions matching TRBD1. The V gene's germline CDR1 is MDHEN and CDR2 SYDVKM. The CDR3 is 15 amino acids. V trimming: 5 bases; J trimming: 0 bases; junction bases outside the gene matches: 3. CDR3 nucleotide sequence: TGTGCCAGCAGTACCGGGACAGGGGACCAAGAGACCCAGTACTTC. It codes for CASSTGTGDQETQYF.

The chain joins TRBV5-6 to TRBJ1-2; tentative D call: TRBD1 (5 bases). The CDR3 totals 15 residues. V lost 7 bases, J lost 5 bases, and 21 bases lay in between. Germline CDR1 is SGHDT and CDR2 is YYEEEE. The CDR3 is CASGSTGTGLYGYTF. The CDR3 bases are TGTGCCAGCGGGTCAACCGGGACGGGACTATATGGCTACACCTTC. The full variable domain, rest sourced from reference TRBV5-6 and TRBJ1-2, is DAGVTQSPTHLIKTRGQQVTLRCSPKSGHDTVSWYQQALGQGPQFIFQYYEEEERQRGNFPDRFSGHQFPNYSSELNVNALLLGDSALYLCASGSTGTGLYGYTFGSGTRLTVV.

This clone was seen just once. The chain employs TRBV2 and TRBJ2-1; 12 nucleotides align to TRBD1. From germline, CDR1 is SNHLY and CDR2 FYNNEI. The CDR3 extends over 15 amino acids. V shed 6 bases and J 4 bases; nucleotides not matched to a gene: 4. In nucleotides, the CDR3 is TGTGCCAGCAGCCGGGACAGGGGGCAATACAATGAGCAGTTCTTC. Translated, it gives CASSRDRGQYNEQFF.

CDR3 nucleotides: TGTGCCAGCTCACCACGGGGCAATACGAACACTGAAGCTTTCTTT. As protein: CASSPRGNTNTEAFF. The chain has TRBV18 and TRBJ1-1; a weak D match, TRBD1 (5 bases). V lost 1 base, J lost 1 base, and 10 bases lay in between. Germline V gene data show CDR1 as KGHSH and CDR2 as LQKENI. This CDR3 has 15 residues. Drawing the rest from reference TRBV18 and TRBJ1-1, the complete variable domain is NAGVMQNPRHLVRRRGQEARLRCSPMKGHSHVYWYRQLPEEGLKFMVYLQKENIIDESGMPKERFSAEFPKEGPSILRIQQVVRGDSAAYFCASSPRGNTNTEAFFGQGTRLTVV.

This chain links TRBV28 with TRBJ1-3; maybe TRBD1 (5 bases). V lost 6 bases to trimming and J lost 6 bases, with 15 bases between them. From germline, CDR1 is MDHEN and CDR2 SYDVKM. CDR3 length: 14 amino acids. CDR3 nucleotides: TGTGCCAGCAGCCGGGGGGACGGTGAAAACACCATATATTTT. It codes for CASSRGDGENTIYF.

The chain carries TRBV2 and TRBJ1-4, with TRBD1 as a possible D gene (5 bases). The germline CDR1 and CDR2 sequences are SNHLY and FYNNEI. Trimming stripped 4 bases from V and 5 bases from J, with 11 bases between. This CDR3 comprises 14 residues. CDR3 sequence reads: CASSGTGGNEKLFF. In DNA, the CDR3 is TGTGCCAGCAGTGGGACGGGGGGGAATGAAAAACTGTTTTTT.

A single count supports this clone. The chain uses TRBV6-6 and TRBJ1-1, with unresolved D. The V end lost 6 bases, the J end lost 2 bases, and 10 bases lay between the germline ends. Germline CDR1 reads MNHNY; CDR2 reads SVGAGI (reference sequence). The CDR3 is made up of 13 amino acids. CDR3 bases: TGTGCCAGCAGGAACTTCCTAAACACTGAAGCTTTCTTT. The encoded protein is CASRNFLNTEAFF.

The CDR3 bases are TGTGCCAGTAGACCGGGACAGGGCTCGTTTAACTATGGCTACACCTTC. Translating it yields CASRPGQGSFNYGYTF. The V call is TRBV19, the J call TRBJ1-2, with 9 bases matching TRBD1. Trimming cost V 6 bases and J 1 base; bases outside gene matches: 9. Germline V CDR1 and CDR2: LNHDA, SQIVND (reference sequence). The CDR3 length is 16 residues.

The V and J genes are TRBV6-1 and TRBJ2-3, with D possibly TRBD1 on 6 matching bases. Germline CDR1 MNHNS, CDR2 SASEGT. V was shortened by 1 base and J by 1 base, with 9 bases between the two germline ends. The CDR3 loop spans 15 amino acids. CDR3 nucleotide sequence: TGTGCCAGCAGTGAAGAGGCAGGGGGCACAGATACGCAGTATTTT. Protein sequence: CASSEEAGGTDTQYF.

The chain is built from TRBV19 and TRBJ1-2, with 7 bases that match TRBD1. Germline loops: CDR1 LNHDA, CDR2 SQIVND (reference sequence). The J segment lost 2 bases and the V segment lost 5 bases, leaving 8 bases of the junction unmatched. This CDR3 region has 15 residues. The DNA of the CDR3 is TGTGCCAGTAGTCTTCCGGGACAGATAAACTATGGCTACACCTTC. Translation: CASSLPGQINYGYTF. The whole variable domain, remainder taken from reference TRBV19 and TRBJ1-2, is DGGITQSPKYLFRKEGQNVTLSCEQNLNHDAMYWYRQDPGQGLRLIYYSQIVNDFQKGDIAEGYSVSREKKESFPLTVTSAQKNPTAFYLCASSLPGQINYGYTFGSGTRLTVV.